Below, 23 T cell receptor beta chains from the same sample are listed, as sequenced in a study of immune characterization of retroperitoneal liposarcoma. Via MiXCR, TCRdb re-called the PCR reads, giving one row per CDR3 protein. The sample includes approximately 9,300 distinct CDR3 sequences, 37% of them seen just once. The sample comprised tumor tissue. The source of these receptors is a male donor with retroperitoneal liposarcoma.

In this sample, this clonotype turned up a few times. The chain uses TRBV12-3 or TRBV12-4 and TRBJ2-1, with 16 positions matching TRBD2. The V segment lost 6 bases and the J segment 12 bases; nucleotides outside the gene matches: 8. The length of the CDR3 is 15 residues. This CDR3 is CASSPGLAGGPRQFF. DNA of the CDR3: TGTGCCAGCAGCCCGGGACTAGCGGGAGGGCCCCGGCAGTTCTTC.

This chain uses TRBV6-8 with TRBJ1-2, with D uncertain. The V end lost 6 bases, the J end lost 1 base, and 12 bases lay between the germline ends. The CDR3 contains 14 residues. Germline-derived CDR1 and CDR2 are MNHGY and SAAAGT. CDR3 coding DNA: TGTGCCAGCAGGGATCGACAACGTAACTATGGCTACACCTTC. As protein: CASRDRQRNYGYTF.

The chain couples TRBV7-2 to TRBJ2-2; the D gene is possibly TRBD2 (5 bases). Germline values: CDR1 SGHTA, CDR2 FQGNSA. This CDR3 is built from 15 residues. V was shortened by 6 bases and J by 1 base, with 12 bases between the two germline ends. This CDR3 reads CASRIDGGNTGELFF. CDR3 bases: TGTGCCAGCAGGATTGATGGAGGGAACACCGGGGAGCTGTTTTTT.

J is TRBJ2-1 and V is TRBV6-1; 12 positions match TRBD2. The assigned J gene may be wrong: the sequence end matches TRBJ2-7 better. Germline CDR1 is MNHNS and CDR2 is SASEGT. The CDR3 sequence is 17 residues long. The CDR3 spells CASTTKRGTSGFNEQYF. The DNA of the CDR3 is TGTGCCAGCACAACCAAGCGCGGGACTAGCGGGTTTAATGAGCAGTACTTC.

The DNA for the CDR3 is TGTGCCAGCAGCATAGAAGCGAACACTGAAGCTTTCTTT. Its translation: CASSIEANTEAFF. The rearrangement links TRBV7-6 to TRBJ1-1; D remains ambiguous. Germline V CDR1 and CDR2: SGHVS, FNYEAQ. There are 13 residues in the CDR3. Between the trimmed V and J ends, which lost 5 bases and 1 base, there was a span of 8 bases.

The chain couples TRBV4-3 to TRBJ2-5; D is perhaps TRBD1 or TRBD2 (5 bases each). The ends were cut back, 0 bases at V and 12 bases at J, with 17 bases in the middle. Germline CDR1 LGHNA, CDR2 YSLEER. The CDR3 loop spans 14 amino acids. CDR3: CASSQELTEGTEYF. CDR3 sequence (DNA): TGCGCCAGCAGCCAAGAGTTGACTGAGGGGACGGAGTACTTC.

At least ten counts were recorded for this clonotype. The chain couples TRBV11-3 to TRBJ1-1, with 8 bases identical to TRBD1. Germline values: CDR1 SGHNT, CDR2 YENEEA. J gave up 2 bases and V 1 base, and 15 bases lay outside the gene matches. The length of the CDR3 is 19 residues. The CDR3 loop reads CASSLGRTQGAKGNTEAFF. The CDR3 coding sequence is TGTGCCAGCAGCTTAGGCCGGACCCAGGGGGCGAAAGGCAACACTGAAGCTTTCTTT.

The genes are TRBV6-1 and TRBJ2-1; D possibly uses TRBD1 or TRBD2 (5 bases each). Germline-derived CDR1 and CDR2 are MNHNS and SASEGT. CDR3 length: 15 residues. The ends were cut back, 5 bases at V and 13 bases at J, with 24 bases in the middle. CDR3 residues: CASSYPGPPQETQFF. The DNA for the CDR3 is TGTGCCAGCAGTTATCCGGGACCACCTCAAGAGACCCAGTTCTTC.

The V and J genes are TRBV27 and TRBJ2-3, with 7 bases aligning to TRBD2. This CDR3 has 16 residues. Trimming at V came to 1 base and at J to 11 bases, leaving 15 bases not matched to a gene. Germline V gene lookup returns CDR1 MNHEY and CDR2 SMNVEV (reference sequence). DNA for the CDR3: TGTGCCAGCAGTTTATTTGCGGGCGGGGGAGGTAATGAGCAGTATTTT. Amino acid sequence: CASSLFAGGGGNEQYF.

This clonotype was recorded at least ten times. This chain uses TRBV7-6 with TRBJ1-2; D may be TRBD1 (5 bases). The CDR3 has 15 residues. Germline-derived CDR1 and CDR2 are SGHVS and FNYEAQ. Trimming removed 5 bases at V and 6 bases at J, with 19 bases between. CDR3 residues: CASSASPRQGDGYTF. The CDR3, as DNA: TGTGCCAGCAGCGCCAGTCCCAGGCAGGGTGATGGCTACACCTTC.

This clonotype was counted between two and nine times. The junction departs from the called germline gene at one end, perhaps through a read error. The rearrangement joins TRBV6-1 to TRBJ2-5; D perhaps matches TRBD2 (6 bases). The length of the CDR3 is 11 residues. Germline V CDR1 and CDR2: MNHNS, SASEGT. The CDR3, as DNA: TGTGCCAGCAGTGAAATGGGGGGAAATTTCTTC. This translates into CASSEMGGNFF.

This clonotype was recorded a few times. The chain links TRBV6-1 to TRBJ2-4, with a tentative D call TRBD1 (6 bases). The J call may be wrong; the DNA end is better matched by TRBJ2-7. CDR1 is MNHNS, CDR2 SASEGT, per germline. The CDR3 is 16 amino acids. The CDR3 DNA reads as TGTGCCAGCAGTGCATTGACCGGGACACACGCCTACGAGCAGTACTTC. Encoded protein: CASSALTGTHAYEQYF.

The CDR3 region is CASRLGLAGSNEQFF. The CDR3, as DNA: TGTGCCAGCAGGCTGGGACTAGCGGGCTCCAATGAGCAGTTCTTC. V is TRBV6-1 and J is TRBJ2-1, with TRBD2 matching 12 bases. The CDR3 spans 15 residues. Germline CDR1 reads MNHNS; CDR2 reads SASEGT. J gave up 6 bases and V 6 bases, and 6 bases lay outside the gene matches.

The chain employs TRBV6-2 or TRBV6-3 and TRBJ2-2; D ambiguous. The germline V gene has CDR1 MNHEY and CDR2 SVGEGT. Deletions cut 5 bases from V and 1 base from J, with 17 bases between. The CDR3 is made up of 17 amino acids. The CDR3 DNA sequence: TGTGCCAGCAGTGGACGAAGCCGGAGCTGGAACACCGGGGAGCTGTTTTTT. Protein product: CASSGRSRSWNTGELFF.

The table lists this clonotype with a few counts. J is TRBJ1-2 and V is TRBV6-1, with TRBD1 matching over 8 bases. Trimming cost V 7 bases and J 7 bases; bases outside gene matches: 8. There are 13 residues in the CDR3. In germline, CDR1 is MNHNS, CDR2 SASEGT. CDR3 sequence reads: CASTKTGEGGYTF. DNA of the CDR3: TGTGCCAGCACTAAGACAGGGGAGGGTGGCTACACCTTC.

This clonotype was observed a handful of times. The chain couples TRBV6-1 to TRBJ2-1; D is uncertain. The CDR3 runs 11 residues. Germline lookup yields CDR1 MNHNS and CDR2 SASEGT. Trimming pared 6 bases from V and 10 bases from J, leaving 10 bases between. This CDR3 is CASSEATEQFF. In DNA form, the CDR3 reads TGTGCCAGCAGCGAGGCGACCGAGCAGTTCTTC.

This clonotype rates as medium-sized. This chain uses TRBV6-4 with TRBJ2-2, with a tentative D call TRBD2 (6 bases). The germline V gene encodes CDR1 MRHNA and CDR2 SNTAGT. The CDR3 runs to 14 residues. Between the trimmed V and J ends, which lost 6 bases and 3 bases, there was a span of 11 bases. The CDR3 sequence: CASREGADTGELFF. CDR3 DNA: TGTGCCAGCAGGGAGGGAGCGGACACCGGGGAGCTGTTTTTT.

To note about this clonotype: A read error may produce the germline difference seen at one junction end. The rearrangement links TRBV6-1 to TRBJ2-1; 13 positions agree with TRBD2. Germline CDR1 MNHNS, CDR2 SASEGT. CDR3 size: 11 residues. The CDR3 coding sequence is TGTGCCTGGACTAGCGGGAGATTAGGGTACTTC. Its translation: CAWTSGRLGYF.

The rearrangement links TRBV27 to TRBJ1-4; D remains unclear. CDR1 is MNHEY and CDR2 is SMNVEV in the germline V gene (reference sequence). Trimming took off 4 bases at V and 0 bases at J, with 9 bases between the two ends. The CDR3 is 15 amino acids. The CDR3 is CASSSYSATNEKLFF. The CDR3 region has the DNA TGTGCCAGCAGTTCCTATAGTGCAACTAATGAAAAACTGTTTTTT.

This clonotype appeared a few times. The rearrangement links TRBV27 to TRBJ2-1; D unresolved. With the DNA end fitting TRBJ2-7 better, the J assignment may be wrong. Germline V CDR1 and CDR2: MNHEY, SMNVEV (reference sequence). This CDR3 contains 14 residues. The chain's CDR3 is CASSFESSYNEQYF. The DNA for the CDR3 is TGTGCCAGCAGTTTCGAGAGCTCCTACAATGAGCAGTACTTC.

This clonotype occurred a few times. This may be a read error, as it is one base from a much larger clone. The chain employs TRBV7-2 and TRBJ2-5; D possibly matches TRBD1 or TRBD2 (5 bases each). The ends were cut back, 5 bases at V and 11 bases at J, with 24 bases in the middle. Germline CDR1 is SGHTA and CDR2 is FQGNSA. The CDR3 runs 15 residues. The CDR3: CASSPRVRWGDEQYF. DNA for the CDR3: TGTGCCAGCAGCCCCAGGGTCCGATGGGGAGATGAGCAGTACTTC.

This clonotype was seen at least ten times. This CDR3 is CASSLGAGANEQYF. The DNA for the CDR3 is TGTGCCAGCAGCTTGGGGGCAGGGGCAAACGAGCAGTACTTC. The gene calls are TRBV7-6 and TRBJ2-1; tentatively, D is TRBD1 (6 bases). The J call could be wrong; TRBJ2-7 is a better fit for the DNA end. There are 14 residues in the CDR3. The germline gives CDR1 SGHVS, CDR2 FNYEAQ.

The chain uses TRBV7-4 and TRBJ2-2, with no clear D. The CDR3 has 16 amino acids. V lost 0 bases and J 0 bases, leaving 8 bases between the germline ends. Germline values: CDR1 SGHVT, CDR2 SQSDAQ. CDR3 sequence reads: CASSLARYSNTGELFF. The CDR3 nucleotides are TGTGCCAGCAGCTTAGCTCGATATTCGAACACCGGGGAGCTGTTTTTT.